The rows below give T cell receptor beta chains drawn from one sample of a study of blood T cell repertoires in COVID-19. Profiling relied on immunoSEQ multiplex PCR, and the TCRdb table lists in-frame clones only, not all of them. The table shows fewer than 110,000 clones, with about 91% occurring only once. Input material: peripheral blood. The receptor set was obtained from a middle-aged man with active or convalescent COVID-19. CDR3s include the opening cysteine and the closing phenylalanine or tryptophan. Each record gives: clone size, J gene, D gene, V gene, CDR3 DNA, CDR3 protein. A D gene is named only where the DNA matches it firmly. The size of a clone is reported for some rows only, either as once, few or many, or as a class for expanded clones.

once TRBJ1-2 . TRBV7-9 TGTGCCAGCAGCTTAGCCGTCCAGGGAGGCGGCTATGGCTACACCTTC CASSLAVQGGGYGYTF
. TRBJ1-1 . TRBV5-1 TGCGCCAGCAGCCCGGAGGGGATCGAAGCTTTCTTT CASSPEGIEAFF
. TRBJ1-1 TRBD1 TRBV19 TGTGCCAGTAGTTCCGACAGGGGGCTCGGCACTGAAGCTTTCTTT CASSSDRGLGTEAFF
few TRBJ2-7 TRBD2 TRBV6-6 TGTGCCAGCAGTCTCCTAGCGGGAGGGAGGTACGAGCAGTACTTC CASSLLAGGRYEQYF
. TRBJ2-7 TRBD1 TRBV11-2 TGTGCCAGCACTATTCATCCGGGACAGGGGGCGTCCGAGCAGTACTTC CASTIHPGQGASEQYF
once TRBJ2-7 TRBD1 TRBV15 TGTGCCACCAGCAGAGTGAGGGGACAGGGTATAAACGAGCAGTACTTC CATSRVRGQGINEQYF
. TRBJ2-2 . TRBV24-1 TGTGCCACCAGTGTAAGGGAAGGGGAAACCGGGGAGCTGTTTTTT CATSVREGETGELFF
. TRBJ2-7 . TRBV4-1 TGCGCCAGCAGCCAAGATACCCCTATTTACTTC CASSQDTPIYF
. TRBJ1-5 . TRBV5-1 TGCGCCAGCAGCTTGGACATCAATCAGCCCCAGCATTTT CASSLDINQPQHF
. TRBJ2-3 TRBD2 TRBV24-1 TGTGCCACCAGTGAGCCGTCTAGCGGGAGTTCAGATACGCAGTATTTT CATSEPSSGSSDTQYF
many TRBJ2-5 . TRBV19 TGTGCCAGTAGTATCGGGTCCTCCCAAGAGACCCAGTACTTC CASSIGSSQETQYF
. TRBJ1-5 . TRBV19 TGTGCCATTTCTGCAGGGCTTCATCAGCCCCAGCATTTT CAISAGLHQPQHF
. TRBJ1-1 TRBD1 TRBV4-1 TGCGCCAGCAGCCCGAGACAGGGGAAGACTGAAGCTTTCTTT CASSPRQGKTEAFF
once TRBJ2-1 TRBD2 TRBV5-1 TGCGCCAGCAGCTTGGTCGGCGGGGGACACAATGAGCAGTTCTTC CASSLVGGGHNEQFF
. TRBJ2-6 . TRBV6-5 TGTGCCAGCAGTTACTCACTGTTCTCTGGGGCCAACGTCCTGACTTTC CASSYSLFSGANVLTF
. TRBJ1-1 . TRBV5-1 TGCGCCAGCACGTCTCAGTCGAACACTGAAGCTTTCTTT CASTSQSNTEAFF
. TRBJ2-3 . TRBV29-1 TGCAGCGTTGGCGCTAGGACAGCCACAGATACGCAGTATTTT CSVGARTATDTQYF
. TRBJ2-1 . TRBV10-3 TGTGCCATCAGCCCCCGACTGACGAGCTCCTACAATGAGCAGTTCTTC CAISPRLTSSYNEQFF
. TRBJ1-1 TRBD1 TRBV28 TGTGCCAGCACCGGGACAGAGAACACTGAAGCTTTCTTT CASTGTENTEAFF
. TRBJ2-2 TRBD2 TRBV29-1 TGCAGCGTTGCCCACGGGACTAGCACGAACACCGGGGAGCTGTTTTTT CSVAHGTSTNTGELFF
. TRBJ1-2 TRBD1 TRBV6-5 TGTGCCAGCAGTTTGGACAGGGAAAATGGCTACACCTTC CASSLDRENGYTF
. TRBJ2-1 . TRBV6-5 TGTGCCAGCAGGGCCGGACAGGAGGGGAATGAGCAGTTCTTC CASRAGQEGNEQFF
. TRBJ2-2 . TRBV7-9 TGTGCCAGCAGCTTACTTGGGCCCGGGGAGCTGTTTTTT CASSLLGPGELFF
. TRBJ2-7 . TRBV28 TGTGCCAGCAGTCGACTCTACGAGCAGTACTTC CASSRLYEQYF
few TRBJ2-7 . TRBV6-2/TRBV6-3 TGTGCCAGCAGTTATCAGGACTGGCACGAGCAGTACTTC CASSYQDWHEQYF
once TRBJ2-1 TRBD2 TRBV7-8 TGTGCCAGCAGCTTTGGTTCGGGAGGGATGGATGAGCAGTTCTTC CASSFGSGGMDEQFF
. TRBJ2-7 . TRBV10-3 TGTGCCATCTCCCCAGAAAGCTCCTACGAGCAGTACTTC CAISPESSYEQYF
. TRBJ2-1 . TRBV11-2 TGTGCCAGCAGCAGCTCTGCGGTCAATGAGCAGTTCTTC CASSSSAVNEQFF
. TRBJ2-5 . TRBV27 TGTGCCAGCAGTTTAGGACAAGGCGGCGAGACCCAGTACTTC CASSLGQGGETQYF
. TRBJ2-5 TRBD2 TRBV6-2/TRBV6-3 TGTGCCAGCAGTTTGACTAGCGGGGAAGGTCATGAGACCCAGTACTTC CASSLTSGEGHETQYF
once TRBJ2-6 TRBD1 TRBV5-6 TGTGCCAGCAGGGACAGGGCTGGGGCCAACGTCCTGACTTTC CASRDRAGANVLTF
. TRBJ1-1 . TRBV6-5 TGTGCCAGCAAAAGGTCCGTGGAGACTGAAGCTTTCTTT CASKRSVETEAFF
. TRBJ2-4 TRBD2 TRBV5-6 TGTGCCAGCAGCGGGTTGAGCGGGAGTGGAGCCAAAAACATTCAGTACTTC CASSGLSGSGAKNIQYF
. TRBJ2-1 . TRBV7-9 TGTGCCAGCAGCTTAAGTGGGCGTGGTGAGCAGTTCTTC CASSLSGRGEQFF
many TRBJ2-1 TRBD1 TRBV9 TGTGCCAGCAGCGTTCGGGACAGAGCCTACAATGAGCAGTTCTTC CASSVRDRAYNEQFF
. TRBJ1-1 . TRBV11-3 TGTGCCAGCAGCTTATCCGATAGCACTGAAGCTTTCTTT CASSLSDSTEAFF
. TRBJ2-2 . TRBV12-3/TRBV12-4 TGTGCCAGCAGTCGACAGGGGGAGCTGTTTTTT CASSRQGELFF
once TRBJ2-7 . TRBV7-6 TGTGCCAGCAGCTATGGTACAGCCATTGAGCAGTACTTC CASSYGTAIEQYF
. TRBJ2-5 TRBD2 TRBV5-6 TGTGCCAGCAGCTTGGAGGTGGGACTAGCGAGCTTCCAAGAGACCCAGTACTTC CASSLEVGLASFQETQYF
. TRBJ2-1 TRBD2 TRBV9 TGTGCCAGCAGCGCTACCGGGACTAGCCAATTCTTC CASSATGTSQFF
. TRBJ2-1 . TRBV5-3 TGTGCCAGAAGCTTGGCGGTTCACTACAATGAGCAGTTCTTC CARSLAVHYNEQFF